These 13 T cell receptor beta chains share one sample of origin, sequenced in a study of graft-versus-host responses after intestinal transplantation. No antigen has been assigned to these receptors. The assay was immunoSEQ multiplex PCR, and TCRdb's table has in-frame clones only and misses some. The top ten clones hold more than 0.75% of a sample with approximately 94,000 clones, roughly nine tenths of them seen once. This specimen consisted of unstimulated CD4+ T cells sorted from spleen or lymph node cells, obtained before transplant. Receptors were obtained from a human donor who was the organ donor for an intestinal transplant.

CDR3 sequence reads: CSVEIYYGYTF. The CDR3 nucleotides are TGCAGCGTTGAGATTTACTATGGCTACACCTTC. The genes are TRBV29-1 and TRBJ1-2; no clear D. The CDR3 sequence is 11 residues long. Germline assignment: CDR1 SQVTM and CDR2 ANQGSEA. V was cut by 3 bases and J by 3 bases, with 5 bases left in between.

V is TRBV13 and J is TRBJ2-5; no definite D call. The ends were cut back, 3 bases at V and 4 bases at J, with 9 bases in the middle. The CDR3 is 13 residues long. CDR1 is PRHDT and CDR2 is FYEKMQ in the germline V gene (reference sequence). The CDR3 bases are TGTGCCAGCAGCTTTCGCCCTTCAGAGACCCAGTACTTC. Translation gives CASSFRPSETQYF.

The V call is TRBV6-6, the J call TRBJ1-1; possible D gene TRBD1, 5 bases. The CDR3 has 16 residues. V was trimmed by 0 bases and J by 4 bases, leaving 15 bases between them. Germline assignment: CDR1 MNHNY and CDR2 SVGAGI (reference sequence). CDR3 nucleotides: TGTGCCAGCAGTTACTCGATCGGGGCCATGAGCACTGAAGCTTTCTTT. Its protein is CASSYSIGAMSTEAFF.

This sequence joins TRBV11-2 and TRBJ1-2; 7 nucleotides agree with TRBD1. Germline-derived CDR1 and CDR2 are SGHAT and FQNNGV. The CDR3 totals 13 residues. Germline trimming cut 6 bases from V and 4 bases from J; bases unmatched to any gene: 5. CDR3 coding DNA: TGTGCCAGCAGATCACAGGGGAGCTATGGCTACACCTTC. Its translation: CASRSQGSYGYTF.

In DNA form, the CDR3 reads TGTGCCAGCAGTCAACTTATCCTGAACACTGAAGCTTTCTTT. Translating gives CASSQLILNTEAFF. This chain uses TRBV2 with TRBJ1-1; D remains unclear. V lost 5 bases to trimming and J lost 0 bases, with 10 bases between them. This CDR3 spans 14 amino acids. The germline V gene encodes CDR1 SNHLY and CDR2 FYNNEI.

The chain is built from TRBV29-1 and TRBJ1-3; tentatively, D is TRBD1 (5 bases). Per germline, CDR1 SQVTM and CDR2 ANQGSEA. This CDR3 has 13 residues. Between the trimmed V and J ends, which lost 7 bases and 4 bases, there was a span of 14 bases. The CDR3 protein is CSAVQGTGNTIYF. CDR3 bases: TGCAGCGCCGTCCAGGGAACGGGAAACACCATATATTTT.

For this clone: At one boundary the junction diverges from the germline segment, which might be a read error. The V and J genes are TRBV25-1 and TRBJ2-5; a possible D gene is TRBD1 (6 bases). This CDR3 region has 14 residues. Germline V gene data show CDR1 as MGHDK and CDR2 as SYGVNS. The DNA for the CDR3 is TGTGCCAGCAGCCAACAGGGCTACCAAGAGGCCCAGTACTTC. Translated: CASSQQGYQEAQYF.

The chain is built from TRBV27 and TRBJ2-4, with 7 bases that match TRBD2. The CDR3 is made up of 14 amino acids. Germline V CDR1 and CDR2: MNHEY, SMNVEV (reference sequence). The V gene end was trimmed by 4 bases and the J gene end by 4 bases; junction bases not matched to a gene: 4. The CDR3 nucleotides are TGTGCCAGCAGTTCCCCCGGGGGGAAAAACATTCAGTACTTC. This encodes CASSSPGGKNIQYF.

J is TRBJ2-1 and V is TRBV28, with unresolved D. The CDR3 is made up of 14 amino acids. The germline CDR1 and CDR2 sequences are MDHEN and SYDVKM. V was trimmed by 5 bases and J by 1 base, leaving 9 bases between them. The chain's CDR3 is CASSIPISYNEQFF. Written as DNA, the CDR3 is TGTGCCAGCAGTATCCCGATTTCCTACAATGAGCAGTTCTTC. Variable domain in full (rest from reference TRBV28 and TRBJ2-1): DVKVTQSSRYLVKRTGEKVFLECVQDMDHENMFWYRQDPGLGLRLIYFSYDVKMKEKGDIPEGYSVSREKKERFSLILESASTNQTSMYLCASSIPISYNEQFFGPGTRLTVL.

The rearrangement links TRBV6-4 to TRBJ2-3, with 10 bases lining up with TRBD1. Germline V lookup: CDR1 MRHNA, CDR2 SNTAGT. This CDR3 has 15 amino acids. V shed 6 bases, J shed 4 bases, and the junction held 7 bases outside the gene matches. CDR3 region: CASSAGTGDPDTQYF. CDR3 nucleotides: TGTGCCAGCAGCGCCGGGACAGGGGACCCAGATACGCAGTATTTT.

The rearrangement uses TRBV5-4 and TRBJ2-7; weak D call: TRBD2 (5 bases). Trimming removed 0 bases from V and 1 base from J, with 5 bases in between. Germline lookup yields CDR1 SGHNT and CDR2 YYREEE (reference sequence). The CDR3 consists of 13 residues. CDR3: CASSLAGSYEQYF. The CDR3 DNA follows: TGTGCCAGCAGCTTGGCGGGATCCTACGAGCAGTACTTC.

The chain combines TRBV7-2 with TRBJ2-7; unclear D gene. V lost 3 bases and J lost 2, with 5 bases in between. The V gene's germline CDR1 is SGHTA and CDR2 FQGNSA. This CDR3 is built from 12 residues. The DNA for the CDR3 is TGTGCCAGCAGCTTCACCCCCTACGAGCAGTACTTC. Protein: CASSFTPYEQYF.

This chain links TRBV10-3 with TRBJ2-5, with D unresolved. The J call is uncertain, as TRBJ2-7 better fits the DNA end. This CDR3 has 11 amino acids. Per the germline V gene, CDR1 is ENHRY and CDR2 is SYGVKD. Here the CDR3 DNA reads TGTGCCATCAGGGGGTCCTACGAGCAGTACTTC. It encodes CAIRGSYEQYF.